This T cell receptor (beta chain) was found in a study of T-cell reconstitution after alpha-beta-depleted transplantation in children. During its preparation, the TCRbeta library received unique molecular identifiers. Each CDR3 protein is one row after TCRdb ran MiXCR on the PCR reads. The sample lists 600,000 to 700,000 distinct CDR3 sequences; roughly 15% were seen once. Per germline, CDR1 SGHVS and CDR2 FNYEAQ. The length of the CDR3 is 15 residues. Trimming stripped 0 bases from V and 4 bases from J, with 10 bases between. V gene TRBV7-6 combines with J gene TRBJ1-3; D remains ambiguous. Source: PBMCs from the stem cell graft donor, taken from the stem cell graft. This TCR was recovered from a human donor who donated a stem cell graft to a child with acute myeloid leukemia. CDR3 protein: CASSLAQSGGNTIYF. CDR3 DNA: TGTGCCAGCAGCTTAGCGCAGAGTGGAGGAAACACCATATATTTT.